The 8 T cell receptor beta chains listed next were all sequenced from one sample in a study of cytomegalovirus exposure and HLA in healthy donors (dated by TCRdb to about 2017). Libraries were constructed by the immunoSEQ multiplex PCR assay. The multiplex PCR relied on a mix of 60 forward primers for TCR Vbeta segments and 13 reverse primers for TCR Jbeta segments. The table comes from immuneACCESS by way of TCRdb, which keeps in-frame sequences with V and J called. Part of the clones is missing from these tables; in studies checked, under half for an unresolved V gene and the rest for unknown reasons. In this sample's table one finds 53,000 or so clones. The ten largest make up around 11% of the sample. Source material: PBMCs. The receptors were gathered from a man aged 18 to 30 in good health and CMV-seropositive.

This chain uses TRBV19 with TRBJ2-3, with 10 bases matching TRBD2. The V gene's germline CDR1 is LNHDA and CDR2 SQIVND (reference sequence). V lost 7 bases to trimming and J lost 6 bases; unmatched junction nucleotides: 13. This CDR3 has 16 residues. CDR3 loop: CASTLALAGARDTQYF. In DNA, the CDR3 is TGTGCCAGTACCCTAGCCCTAGCGGGGGCACGGGATACGCAGTATTTT.

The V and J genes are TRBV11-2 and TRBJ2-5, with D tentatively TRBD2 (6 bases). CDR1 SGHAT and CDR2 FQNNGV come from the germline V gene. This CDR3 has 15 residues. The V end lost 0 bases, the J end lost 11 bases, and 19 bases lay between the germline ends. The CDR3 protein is CASSLDTNRRREQYF. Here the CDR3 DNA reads TGTGCCAGCAGCTTAGATACGAACAGGCGACGGGAGCAGTACTTC.

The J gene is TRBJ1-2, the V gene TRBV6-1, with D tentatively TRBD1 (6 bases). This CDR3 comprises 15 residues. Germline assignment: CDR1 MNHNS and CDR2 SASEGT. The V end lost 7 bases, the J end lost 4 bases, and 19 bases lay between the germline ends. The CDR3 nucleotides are TGTGCCAGCATTGGCGGGGGGGCGCTGTCCTATGGCTACACCTTC. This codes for CASIGGGALSYGYTF.

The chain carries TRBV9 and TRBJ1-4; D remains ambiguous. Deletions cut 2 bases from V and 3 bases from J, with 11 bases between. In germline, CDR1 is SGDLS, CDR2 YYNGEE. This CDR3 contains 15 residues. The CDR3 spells CASSVYAHPNEKLFF. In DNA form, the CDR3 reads TGTGCCAGCAGCGTCTACGCCCACCCTAATGAAAAACTGTTTTTT.

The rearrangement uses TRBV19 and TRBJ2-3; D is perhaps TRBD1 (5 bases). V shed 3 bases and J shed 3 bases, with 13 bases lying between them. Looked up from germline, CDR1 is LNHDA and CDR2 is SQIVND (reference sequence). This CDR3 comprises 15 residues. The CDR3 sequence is CASSIGAARTDTQYF. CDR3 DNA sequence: TGTGCCAGTAGTATTGGGGCTGCACGAACAGATACGCAGTATTTT.

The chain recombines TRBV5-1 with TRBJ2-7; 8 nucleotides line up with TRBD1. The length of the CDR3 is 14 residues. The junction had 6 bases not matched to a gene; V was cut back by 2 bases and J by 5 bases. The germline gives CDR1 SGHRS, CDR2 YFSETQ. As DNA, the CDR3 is TGCGCCAGCAGCTTCCGGGGACAGGTTCACGAGCAGTACTTC. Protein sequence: CASSFRGQVHEQYF.

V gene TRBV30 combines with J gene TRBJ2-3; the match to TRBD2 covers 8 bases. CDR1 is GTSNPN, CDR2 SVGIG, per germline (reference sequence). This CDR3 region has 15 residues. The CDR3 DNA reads TGTGCTCTTACTTTGGCGGGAGGAATGTCAGATACGCAGTATTTT. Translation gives CALTLAGGMSDTQYF.

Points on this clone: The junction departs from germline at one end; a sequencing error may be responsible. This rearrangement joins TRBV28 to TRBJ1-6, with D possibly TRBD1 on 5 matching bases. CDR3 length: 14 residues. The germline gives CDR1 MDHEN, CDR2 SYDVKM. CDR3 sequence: CATKMRGTYSPLHF. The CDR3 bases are TGTGCCACCAAGATGAGAGGGACTTATTCTCCCCTCCACTTT.